A selection of T cell receptor beta chains follows, all from one sample in a study of blood T cell repertoires in COVID-19. The repertoire was sequenced with immunoSEQ multiplex PCR; TCRdb's copy has only in-frame clones and lacks some. The sample includes 200,000 to 300,000 clones, roughly 87% of them seen just once. Sequenced material: PBMCs or T cells enriched from blood (not recorded which). The origin of the receptors is a young woman with acute COVID-19. Both conserved end residues are trimmed from each CDR3. Each record gives: J gene, D gene, V gene, CDR3 protein. A D gene is named only where the DNA matches it firmly.

j_gene: TRBJ1-3
d_gene: .
v_gene: TRBV18
CDR3aa: ASSPLGNTIY

j_gene: TRBJ1-1
d_gene: .
v_gene: TRBV13
CDR3aa: ASSFVQNTEAF

j_gene: TRBJ1-1
d_gene: .
v_gene: TRBV12-3/TRBV12-4
CDR3aa: ASTREQVEAF

j_gene: TRBJ2-5
d_gene: TRBD2
v_gene: TRBV27
CDR3aa: ASSPLRGGQETQY

j_gene: TRBJ2-5
d_gene: .
v_gene: TRBV28
CDR3aa: AIGQQETQY

j_gene: TRBJ1-6
d_gene: .
v_gene: TRBV4-1
CDR3aa: ASSQSEGVEYSPLH

j_gene: TRBJ1-1
d_gene: .
v_gene: TRBV20-1
CDR3aa: SAIMNTEAF

j_gene: TRBJ1-6
d_gene: TRBD1
v_gene: TRBV7-9
CDR3aa: ASSFGQENSPLH

j_gene: TRBJ2-7
d_gene: TRBD2
v_gene: TRBV19
CDR3aa: ASRAGGASSYEQY

j_gene: TRBJ1-6
d_gene: TRBD1
v_gene: TRBV6-5
CDR3aa: ASSWTGQGSPLH

j_gene: TRBJ2-7
d_gene: .
v_gene: TRBV11-2
CDR3aa: ASSLGGATMYEQY

j_gene: TRBJ2-7
d_gene: .
v_gene: TRBV20-1
CDR3aa: SASGGQYYEQY

j_gene: TRBJ2-7
d_gene: .
v_gene: TRBV6-5
CDR3aa: ASRGGGSYEQY

j_gene: TRBJ2-5
d_gene: .
v_gene: TRBV28
CDR3aa: ASSPSRARETQY

j_gene: TRBJ1-1
d_gene: TRBD1
v_gene: TRBV19
CDR3aa: ASSSRQGGRYTEAF

j_gene: TRBJ1-4
d_gene: TRBD1
v_gene: TRBV29-1
CDR3aa: SVGGTGDEKLF

j_gene: TRBJ1-2
d_gene: .
v_gene: TRBV13
CDR3aa: ASSYRQPNYGYT

j_gene: TRBJ1-5
d_gene: .
v_gene: TRBV4-1
CDR3aa: ASSQVGGGYEPQH

j_gene: TRBJ2-5
d_gene: TRBD2
v_gene: TRBV5-4
CDR3aa: ASTPGLAEQETQY

j_gene: TRBJ1-3
d_gene: .
v_gene: TRBV21-1
CDR3aa: ASSEQGWVSGNTIY

j_gene: TRBJ1-5
d_gene: TRBD1
v_gene: TRBV10-3
CDR3aa: AIGTGDSNQPQH

j_gene: TRBJ1-2
d_gene: TRBD1
v_gene: TRBV5-6
CDR3aa: ASRKPGQTLYGYT

j_gene: TRBJ2-1
d_gene: TRBD1
v_gene: TRBV5-8
CDR3aa: ASSPGQGGAVGNEQF

j_gene: TRBJ2-1
d_gene: TRBD1
v_gene: TRBV3-1/TRBV3-2
CDR3aa: ASSRYEGANYNEQF

j_gene: TRBJ1-3
d_gene: .
v_gene: TRBV7-6
CDR3aa: ASSLRGISFGNTIY

j_gene: TRBJ2-1
d_gene: TRBD1
v_gene: TRBV24-1
CDR3aa: ATSRGQGEQF

j_gene: TRBJ1-6
d_gene: TRBD1
v_gene: TRBV5-1
CDR3aa: ASSSGQDESPLH

j_gene: TRBJ1-3
d_gene: TRBD1
v_gene: TRBV6-5
CDR3aa: ASLGQVGNTIY

j_gene: TRBJ1-2
d_gene: .
v_gene: TRBV20-1
CDR3aa: SASEAHPNYGYT

j_gene: TRBJ2-3
d_gene: .
v_gene: TRBV27
CDR3aa: ASSSQGSLYRDTQY

j_gene: TRBJ1-5
d_gene: TRBD1
v_gene: TRBV28
CDR3aa: ASSPPGQGAPSNQPQH

j_gene: TRBJ2-7
d_gene: TRBD1
v_gene: TRBV7-2
CDR3aa: ASSPDRGTPRRY

j_gene: TRBJ1-1
d_gene: .
v_gene: TRBV20-1
CDR3aa: SASSGREGEAF

j_gene: TRBJ1-2
d_gene: .
v_gene: TRBV5-1
CDR3aa: ASSLEGRVGYGYT

j_gene: TRBJ2-2
d_gene: TRBD2
v_gene: TRBV11-2
CDR3aa: ASSLVGTSGGRIGELF

j_gene: TRBJ2-5
d_gene: TRBD1
v_gene: TRBV5-1
CDR3aa: ASSSGTAETQY

j_gene: TRBJ2-3
d_gene: .
v_gene: TRBV19
CDR3aa: ASRSPEADTQY

j_gene: TRBJ1-2
d_gene: .
v_gene: TRBV19
CDR3aa: ASRRSASYGYT

j_gene: TRBJ2-4
d_gene: .
v_gene: TRBV2
CDR3aa: ASMGSLAKNIQY

j_gene: TRBJ2-3
d_gene: TRBD2
v_gene: TRBV29-1
CDR3aa: SVGGSGGVSTDTQY

j_gene: TRBJ1-1
d_gene: .
v_gene: TRBV15
CDR3aa: ATSTGHRIENTEAF

j_gene: TRBJ1-6
d_gene: .
v_gene: TRBV4-1
CDR3aa: ASSLQDPRLNSPLH

j_gene: TRBJ1-2
d_gene: .
v_gene: TRBV21-1
CDR3aa: ASSNFGGQGALGYT

j_gene: TRBJ1-3
d_gene: .
v_gene: TRBV10-1
CDR3aa: ASSDPENTIY

j_gene: TRBJ2-1
d_gene: TRBD2
v_gene: TRBV19
CDR3aa: ASSPPGTSGSNEQF

j_gene: TRBJ1-1
d_gene: .
v_gene: TRBV5-1
CDR3aa: ASSFQGIEAF

j_gene: TRBJ1-6
d_gene: TRBD1
v_gene: TRBV5-8
CDR3aa: ASKQTGTGGTPLH

j_gene: TRBJ2-5
d_gene: TRBD1
v_gene: TRBV29-1
CDR3aa: SVDRTGGETQY

j_gene: TRBJ1-1
d_gene: .
v_gene: TRBV5-1
CDR3aa: ASSLDQATGGAF